What follows are 4 T cell receptor beta chains derived from one specimen sequenced in a study of CD8 T cells in Susac syndrome. An amount of RNA that ranged from roughly 0.45 to 1 ug was reverse transcribed with random hexamers. In TCRdb, the immunoSEQ multiplex PCR reads were re-called with MiXCR into one record per CDR3 protein. This table holds over 350,000 distinct CDR3 sequences, 75% to 90% found once. Input material: CD8+ T cells from PBMCs. The origin of the receptors is a human donor with multiple sclerosis.

This clonotype is a singleton in its sample. V is TRBV5-1 and J is TRBJ2-1; 11 nucleotides match TRBD2. Per the germline V gene, CDR1 is SGHRS and CDR2 is YFSETQ. The CDR3 is 16 amino acids. With 0 bases clipped from V and 5 bases from J, the junction kept 4 bases outside the gene matches. In nucleotides, the CDR3 is TGCGCCAGCAGCTTGGGACTAGCGGGAATTGACAATGAGCAGTTCTTC. This gives the protein CASSLGLAGIDNEQFF.

This clonotype has only one observation. This chain joins TRBV5-6 and TRBJ2-3; 12 bases agree with TRBD1. V lost 6 bases, J lost 5 bases, and 7 bases stayed unmatched. This CDR3 spans 15 amino acids. CDR1 SGHDT and CDR2 YYEEEE come from the germline V gene. The CDR3 DNA sequence: TGTGCCAGCACCATCGGGACAGGGGGCATAGATACGCAGTATTTT. Translating it yields CASTIGTGGIDTQYF.

V usage is TRBV7-2 and J usage is TRBJ2-7; D gene unclear. The germline CDR1 and CDR2 sequences are SGHTA and FQGNSA. The CDR3 sequence is 15 residues long. The V and J ends lost 1 base and 1 base respectively, with 11 bases between them. This CDR3 reads CASSLGPHYSYEQYF. The CDR3 DNA is TGTGCCAGCAGCTTAGGGCCTCATTATTCCTACGAGCAGTACTTC. Supplemented by reference TRBV7-2 and TRBJ2-7, the full variable domain reads GAGVSQSPSNKVTEKGKDVELRCDPISGHTALYWYRQSLGQGLEFLIYFQGNSAPDKSGLPSDRFSAERTGGSVSTLTIQRTQQEDSAVYLCASSLGPHYSYEQYFGPGTRLTVT.

This clonotype has only a few counts. The genes are TRBV6-6 and TRBJ2-5; TRBD2 might be the D (5 bases). From germline, CDR1 is MNHNY and CDR2 SVGAGI (reference sequence). CDR3 size: 14 residues. Trimming stripped 0 bases from V and 5 bases from J, with 10 bases between. DNA for the CDR3: TGTGCCAGCAGTTACTCGGCGGGCAGGGAGACCCAGTACTTC. Residues: CASSYSAGRETQYF.